These 16 T cell receptor beta chains were all obtained from the same sample, sequenced in a study of blood T cell repertoires in COVID-19. TCRdb keeps only in-frame clones here, not all; method: immunoSEQ multiplex PCR. Among under 500,000 clones listed, approximately 90% were seen once. Sample: PBMCs or T cells enriched from blood (not recorded which). These receptors were obtained from a young man who had recovered from COVID-19.

The table lists this clone with a count of one. This chain connects TRBV6-5 to TRBJ1-5; 7 bases align to TRBD1. V lost 6 bases and J lost 6; bases outside the gene matches: 5. From germline, CDR1 is MNHEY and CDR2 SVGAGI. This CDR3 is built from 13 residues. The CDR3 sequence is CASRMTGSQPQHF. CDR3 DNA: TGTGCCAGCAGGATGACAGGGAGTCAGCCCCAGCATTTT.

The chain carries TRBV30 and TRBJ1-4, with a possible D match to TRBD1 (5 bases). The germline gives CDR1 GTSNPN, CDR2 SVGIG (reference sequence). The CDR3 is 18 amino acids. The V end lost 0 bases, the J end lost 0 bases, and 17 bases lay between the germline ends. Written as DNA, the CDR3 is TGTGCCTGGAGTGTCGGAGGAAGGAGGGGTCCAACTAATGAAAAACTGTTTTTT. Translating gives CAWSVGGRRGPTNEKLFF.

J is TRBJ1-2 and V is TRBV12-3 or TRBV12-4, with D maybe TRBD1 (6 bases). The CDR3 length is 13 residues. V was clipped by 2 bases and J by 8 bases, with 12 bases between them. In DNA form, the CDR3 reads TGTGCCAGCAGTTTATACAGGGTGGGAGGCTACACCTTC. It yields the protein CASSLYRVGGYTF.

This clone was counted a single time. V gene TRBV7-2 combines with J gene TRBJ2-7, with 10 positions matching TRBD1. Germline V lookup: CDR1 SGHTA, CDR2 FQGNSA. This CDR3 spans 15 amino acids. The trim removed 5 bases at V and 5 bases at J, leaving 9 bases unmatched. DNA for the CDR3: TGTGCCAGCAGCCTCTCCGGGACAGGGGTCCACGAGCAGTACTTC. Protein sequence: CASSLSGTGVHEQYF.

Worth noting for this clone: The sample holds other DNA sequences that translate to the same CDR3. The genes are TRBV7-2 and TRBJ2-7; 9 positions agree with TRBD1. J lost 5 bases, V lost 1 base, and 6 bases had no gene match. Germline CDR1 reads SGHTA; CDR2 reads FQGNSA. This CDR3 has 15 amino acids. CDR3 coding DNA: TGTGCCAGCAGCTTAGGGGGGACAGGGAGAAACGAGCAGTACTTC. The encoded protein is CASSLGGTGRNEQYF.

This clone is a singleton in its sample. V gene TRBV7-2 combines with J gene TRBJ2-5; weak D call: TRBD1 (6 bases). The CDR3 runs 13 residues. Germline CDR1 SGHTA, CDR2 FQGNSA. The V end was cut by 4 bases, the J end by 1 base, with 7 bases between. CDR3 sequence (DNA): TGTGCCAGCAGCTCGGACAGCCAAGAGACCCAGTACTTC. Its protein is CASSSDSQETQYF.

This clone has a handful of counts. This chain uses TRBV11-3 with TRBJ2-2, with D tentatively TRBD1 (6 bases). The germline V and J ends were trimmed by 5 bases and 0 bases, with 10 bases remaining between them. The CDR3 extends over 15 amino acids. Germline V gene sequence: CDR1 SGHNT, CDR2 YENEEA. The DNA for the CDR3 is TGTGCCAGCAGCCAGGACAGCGCGAACACCGGGGAGCTGTTTTTT. This gives the protein CASSQDSANTGELFF. Supplemented by reference TRBV11-3 and TRBJ2-2, the full variable domain reads EAGVVQSPRYKIIEKKQPVAFWCNPISGHNTLYWYLQNLGQGPELLIRYENEEAVDDSQLPKDRFSAERLKGVDSTLKIQPAELGDSAVYLCASSQDSANTGELFFGEGSRLTVL.

This clone was detected once. V usage is TRBV7-2 and J usage is TRBJ1-4, with a tentative D call TRBD1 (6 bases). The germline CDR1 and CDR2 sequences are SGHTA and FQGNSA. Trimming cost V 1 base and J 3 bases, with 15 bases left between them. The CDR3 consists of 17 residues. The CDR3 DNA sequence: TGTGCCAGCAGCTTAGGGCCGGGGGGCGCAGCTAATGAAAAACTGTTTTTT. Protein: CASSLGPGGAANEKLFF.

V usage is TRBV2 and J usage is TRBJ2-7, with 7 positions matching TRBD1. The trim removed 5 bases at V and 3 bases at J, leaving 4 bases unmatched. CDR1 is SNHLY and CDR2 is FYNNEI in the germline V gene. CDR3 length: 13 residues. The CDR3 sequence: CASSYQGVYEQYF. The CDR3 nucleotides are TGTGCCAGCAGTTATCAGGGGGTCTACGAGCAGTACTTC. Full variable domain (outside the CDR3, taken from reference TRBV2 and TRBJ2-7): EPEVTQTPSHQVTQMGQEVILRCVPISNHLYFYWYRQILGQKVEFLVSFYNNEISEKSEIFDDQFSVERPDGSNFTLKIRSTKLEDSAMYFCASSYQGVYEQYFGPGTRLTVT.

This clone occurred a few times. The chain uses TRBV11-2 and TRBJ2-5, with D maybe TRBD2 (5 bases). Germline V gene lookup returns CDR1 SGHAT and CDR2 FQNNGV. Trimming cost V 8 bases and J 5 bases, with 9 bases left between them. The CDR3 spans 11 residues. The CDR3: CASGSWETQYF. The CDR3 bases are TGTGCCAGCGGGAGTTGGGAGACCCAGTACTTC.

The CDR3 sequence: CATYSRGDSTDTQYF. Written as DNA, the CDR3 is TGTGCCACGTACAGTCGGGGGGACAGCACAGATACGCAGTATTTT. J is TRBJ2-3 and V is TRBV7-9, with 7 bases matching TRBD2. V trimming: 10 bases; J trimming: 0 bases; junction bases outside the gene matches: 10. The germline V gene has CDR1 SEHNR and CDR2 FQNEAQ (reference sequence). CDR3 size: 15 residues.

The chain couples TRBV27 to TRBJ1-5; a weak D match, TRBD1 (6 bases). Germline lookup yields CDR1 MNHEY and CDR2 SMNVEV (reference sequence). The CDR3 runs 15 residues. Trimming took off 3 bases at V and 8 bases at J, with 17 bases between the two ends. The CDR3 loop reads CASSFYRTAQEPQHF. CDR3 coding DNA: TGTGCCAGCAGTTTCTATAGGACAGCCCAAGAGCCCCAGCATTTT.

In nucleotides, the CDR3 is TGTGCCAGCAGCCCTATATCCGAGGAGCTGTTTTTT. It yields the protein CASSPISEELFF. The rearrangement joins TRBV5-5 to TRBJ2-2, with D unresolved. With 4 bases removed from V and 10 bases from J, the gap between germline ends came to 11 bases. From germline, CDR1 is SGHKS and CDR2 YYEKEE (reference sequence). This CDR3 is built from 12 residues.

The gene calls are TRBV5-1 and TRBJ1-4; D is possibly TRBD1 (5 bases). V was pared by 3 bases and J by 8 bases, with 11 bases between. The CDR3 runs 13 residues. The germline V gene encodes CDR1 SGHRS and CDR2 YFSETQ. The CDR3 sequence is CASSSRVGEKLFF. Written as DNA, the CDR3 is TGCGCCAGCAGCTCCAGGGTGGGGGAAAAACTGTTTTTT.

V gene TRBV11-3 combines with J gene TRBJ1-1; tentatively, D is TRBD1 (5 bases). V gave up 5 bases and J gave up 4 bases, with 8 bases separating them. Germline values: CDR1 SGHNT, CDR2 YENEEA. The CDR3 consists of 12 residues. The CDR3 DNA reads as TGTGCCAGCAGCGCCCAGGGCACTGAAGCTTTCTTT. Protein sequence: CASSAQGTEAFF.

The chain employs TRBV12-3 or TRBV12-4 and TRBJ2-7; TRBD2 agrees at 9 bases. J gave up 7 bases and V 8 bases, and 9 bases lay outside the gene matches. The CDR3 runs to 13 residues. The CDR3 coding sequence is TGTGCCAGCGGGGGCGGGAGGGAAGAGGAGCAGTACTTC. This encodes CASGGGREEEQYF.